These T cell receptor beta chains were read from a single sample in a study of tumor-infiltrating lymphocytes in oesophageal squamous cell carcinoma. TCRdb re-analysed the PCR reads in MiXCR, keeping a single row per CDR3 protein. The sample records under 11,000 distinct CDR3 sequences, 50% to 75% being singletons. The source material was esophageal tumor tissue. These receptors were taken from a female donor with esophageal squamous cell carcinoma. Both conserved end residues are part of each CDR3. The D gene is left open where the match is weak. Clone size is given for some rows only: seen once, a few or many times, or a class if the clone is expanded.

TRBD2	TRBV7-6	-	TRBJ2-1	CASSLGRLAGGGEQFF	TGTGCCAGCAGCTTAGGGCGACTAGCGGGAGGGGGTGAGCAGTTCTTC
-	TRBV12-3/TRBV12-4	-	TRBJ1-1	CASSFKSFVAFF	TGTGCCAGCAGTTTTAAGTCCTTTGTTGCTTTCTTT
-	TRBV20-1	-	TRBJ2-3	CSARVASSTDTQYF	TGCAGTGCTAGAGTCGCGTCTAGCACAGATACGCAGTATTTT
TRBD1	TRBV24-1	medium-sized	TRBJ2-3	CATSTAGQGATDTQYF	TGTGCCACCAGTACGGCCGGACAGGGGGCGACAGATACGCAGTATTTT
-	TRBV12-3/TRBV12-4	many	TRBJ1-1	CASSPGGGAGTEAFF	TGTGCCAGCAGCCCGGGTGGGGGCGCGGGCACTGAAGCTTTCTTT
-	TRBV7-3	-	TRBJ2-3	CASSLNVGSDTQYF	TGTGCCAGCAGCTTAAATGTGGGGTCAGATACGCAGTATTTT
-	TRBV2	many	TRBJ1-1	CASQDRLATEAFF	TGTGCCAGCCAAGACCGGTTAGCCACTGAAGCTTTCTTT
-	TRBV28	once	TRBJ2-5	CASSPQGAQETQYF	TGTGCCAGCAGCCCTCAGGGAGCCCAAGAGACCCAGTACTTC
-	TRBV6-5	few	TRBJ2-3	CASSYSIGWLTDTQYF	TGTGCCAGCAGTTACTCGATCGGCTGGCTCACAGATACGCAGTATTTT
TRBD2	TRBV28	-	TRBJ2-7	CASCVGLVAGEQYF	TGTGCCAGCTGCGTGGGACTAGTGGCGGGCGAGCAGTACTTC
-	TRBV6-6	-	TRBJ1-1	CASSYSTGGHEAFF	TGTGCCAGCAGTTACTCGACGGGGGGCCACGAAGCTTTCTTT
-	TRBV6-1	-	TRBJ2-3	CASTVGQLDTQYF	TGTGCCAGCACGGTGGGGCAACTCGATACGCAGTATTTT
TRBD2	TRBV7-2	-	TRBJ2-2	CASSLAFGLAGVGFF	TGTGCCAGCAGCTTAGCCTTTGGACTAGCGGGAGTGGGGTTTTTT
-	TRBV7-2	-	TRBJ2-1	CASTSTGNTYNEQFF	TGTGCCAGCACCTCCACCGGGAACACCTACAATGAGCAGTTCTTC
-	TRBV7-2	-	TRBJ2-4	CASSLLGMLSPLHF	TGTGCCAGCAGCTTACTAGGGATGTTGTCACCCCTCCACTTC